The 20 T cell receptor beta chains below were found in one sample sequenced in a study of blood T cell repertoires in COVID-19. Profiling relied on immunoSEQ multiplex PCR, and the TCRdb table lists in-frame clones only, not all of them. The repertoire includes a few hundred thousand clones, more than 80% of them detected once, and about 2.9% sits in the top ten. Input material: peripheral blood. Source of these receptors: a woman aged 25-40 years with COVID-19, enrolled during active disease.

A few counts support this clone. The chain carries TRBV29-1 and TRBJ1-2; perhaps TRBD1 as D (5 bases). Looked up from germline, CDR1 is SQVTM and CDR2 is ANQGSEA. V lost 6 bases to trimming and J lost 0 bases, with 11 bases between them. CDR3 length equals 13 residues. In DNA, the CDR3 is TGCAGCGTCCAGACAGTAGCTAACTATGGCTACACCTTC. Translation: CSVQTVANYGYTF.

V is TRBV27 and J is TRBJ2-7, with a tentative D call TRBD1 (6 bases). With 1 base removed from V and 6 bases from J, the gap between germline ends came to 7 bases. Germline CDR1 and CDR2: MNHEY and SMNVEV (reference sequence). The CDR3 is 12 amino acids. In DNA, the CDR3 is TGTGCCAGCAGTTTATTAGGGGGCGAGCAGTACTTC. Translation gives CASSLLGGEQYF.

The chain carries TRBV7-2 and TRBJ2-2, with 13 positions matching TRBD2. J gave up 7 bases and V 5 bases, and 7 bases lay outside the gene matches. Per germline, CDR1 SGHTA and CDR2 FQGNSA. The CDR3 has 16 residues. The CDR3: CASSQGLAGVVGELFF. The CDR3 DNA follows: TGTGCCAGCAGCCAAGGACTAGCGGGAGTCGTCGGGGAGCTGTTTTTT. The variable domain in full, with the rest retrieved from reference TRBV7-2 and TRBJ2-2, is GAGVSQSPSNKVTEKGKDVELRCDPISGHTALYWYRQSLGQGLEFLIYFQGNSAPDKSGLPSDRFSAERTGGSVSTLTIQRTQQEDSAVYLCASSQGLAGVVGELFFGEGSRLTVL.

Worth noting for this clone: The sample holds other DNA sequences that translate to the same CDR3. The V call is TRBV9, the J call TRBJ1-1; no clear D gene. This CDR3 contains 14 residues. Germline V lookup: CDR1 SGDLS, CDR2 YYNGEE. V was shortened by 0 bases and J by 1 base, with 7 bases between the two germline ends. CDR3 residues: CASSVAPRNTEAFF. The DNA for the CDR3 is TGTGCCAGCAGCGTAGCTCCGCGGAACACTGAAGCTTTCTTT.

This sequence joins TRBV4-1 and TRBJ2-1, with 9 bases identical to TRBD2. Germline CDR1 MGHRA, CDR2 YSYEKL. The CDR3 is 15 amino acids. The V gene end was trimmed by 2 bases and the J gene end by 8 bases; junction bases not matched to a gene: 7. CDR3 sequence: CASSQSRGGADEQFF. CDR3 bases: TGCGCCAGCAGCCAATCTCGCGGGGGGGCGGATGAGCAGTTCTTC.

The chain employs TRBV19 and TRBJ1-2; TRBD1 matches at 9 bases. V dropped 3 bases and J dropped 7; count of bases not matched to a gene: 9. The CDR3 is made up of 15 amino acids. Per germline, CDR1 LNHDA and CDR2 SQIVND (reference sequence). The CDR3 DNA is TGTGCCAGTAGTATTGCCCCCGGGACAGGGTCTGGCTACACCTTC. Translation gives CASSIAPGTGSGYTF.

The chain couples TRBV6-6 to TRBJ1-2; D is ambiguous. V was clipped by 4 bases and J by 0 bases, with 12 bases between them. The CDR3 is made up of 15 amino acids. Germline V gives CDR1 MNHNY, CDR2 SVGAGI (reference sequence). For the CDR3, the DNA is TGTGCCAGCAGTTTAAGCCTGCTTTCTAACTATGGCTACACCTTC. Amino acid sequence: CASSLSLLSNYGYTF.

The rearrangement links TRBV30 to TRBJ1-2, with 7 bases fitting TRBD1. Looked up from germline, CDR1 is GTSNPN and CDR2 is SVGIG (reference sequence). Trimming cost V 0 bases and J 8 bases; bases outside gene matches: 6. CDR3 size: 13 residues. The CDR3 DNA reads as TGTGCCTGGAGTGTACAGGGGTGGTACGGCTACACCTTC. This codes for CAWSVQGWYGYTF.

The rearrangement links TRBV5-1 to TRBJ1-4; the match to TRBD1 covers 10 bases. CDR3 length: 17 residues. The germline gives CDR1 SGHRS, CDR2 YFSETQ. With 3 bases clipped from V and 7 bases from J, the junction kept 12 bases outside the gene matches. The CDR3 DNA is TGCGCCAGCAGCTCTGGACAGGGGGTTGATATCAGTGAAAAACTGTTTTTT. Protein: CASSSGQGVDISEKLFF. The variable domain in full, with the rest retrieved from reference TRBV5-1 and TRBJ1-4, is KAGVTQTPRYLIKTRGQQVTLSCSPISGHRSVSWYQQTPGQGLQFLFEYFSETQRNKGNFPGRFSGRQFSNSRSEMNVSTLELGDSALYLCASSSGQGVDISEKLFFGSGTQLSVL.

The J gene is TRBJ1-2, the V gene TRBV6-1, with TRBD1 matching 8 bases. The germline gives CDR1 MNHNS, CDR2 SASEGT. The trim removed 1 base at V and 5 bases at J, leaving 3 bases unmatched. CDR3 length equals 14 residues. The CDR3 loop reads CASSEGTGTYGYTF. As DNA, the CDR3 is TGTGCCAGCAGTGAAGGGACAGGGACATATGGCTACACCTTC.

This chain links TRBV19 with TRBJ1-1, with D perhaps matching TRBD1 (5 bases). In germline, CDR1 is LNHDA, CDR2 SQIVND (reference sequence). The germline V and J ends were trimmed by 3 bases and 6 bases, with 11 bases remaining between them. The CDR3 loop spans 13 amino acids. The CDR3, as DNA: TGTGCCAGTAGTATCTGGCAGGGCGCTGAAGCTTTCTTT. Translated, it gives CASSIWQGAEAFF.

The chain has TRBV7-8 and TRBJ2-7; the match to TRBD1 covers 8 bases. Looked up from germline, CDR1 is SGHVS and CDR2 is FQNEAQ. V lost 5 bases and J lost 4; bases outside the gene matches: 7. CDR3 length equals 14 residues. The DNA of the CDR3 is TGTGCCAGCAGCGAGGACAGGGTTCGGTACGAGCAGTACTTC. Encoded protein: CASSEDRVRYEQYF. The whole variable domain, remainder taken from reference TRBV7-8 and TRBJ2-7, is GAGVSQSPRYKVAKRGQDVALRCDPISGHVSLFWYQQALGQGPEFLTYFQNEAQLDKSGLPSDRFFAERPEGSVSTLKIQRTQQEDSAVYLCASSEDRVRYEQYFGPGTRLTVT.

CDR3 loop: CASSQYGQGAGELFF. As DNA, the CDR3 is TGTGCCAGCAGCCAATACGGACAGGGGGCCGGGGAGCTGTTTTTT. The chain combines TRBV7-2 with TRBJ2-2; TRBD1 aligns across 10 bases. The CDR3 is made up of 15 amino acids. With V trimmed by 5 bases and J by 6 bases, 6 bases remained unmatched. The germline V gene encodes CDR1 SGHTA and CDR2 FQGNSA.

The chain has TRBV2 and TRBJ2-1; TRBD2 aligns across 7 bases. Germline V CDR1 and CDR2: SNHLY, FYNNEI. The junction had 10 bases not matched to a gene; V was cut back by 6 bases and J by 5 bases. The CDR3 runs 15 residues. The CDR3 sequence is CASRAGTTLHNEQFF. CDR3 DNA: TGTGCCAGCAGAGCCGGGACTACCCTCCACAATGAGCAGTTCTTC.

The chain employs TRBV19 and TRBJ1-5, with 7 bases fitting TRBD1. The CDR3 runs 15 residues. Per germline, CDR1 LNHDA and CDR2 SQIVND (reference sequence). The V and J ends lost 6 bases and 0 bases, in that order; junction bases with no gene match: 5. The CDR3 protein is CASRWDRNSNQPQHF. The CDR3 DNA follows: TGTGCCAGTAGATGGGACAGAAATAGCAATCAGCCCCAGCATTTT.

CDR3 sequence reads: CASSRGGNTEAFF. The CDR3 DNA is TGTGCCAGCAGCCGAGGGGGGAACACTGAAGCTTTCTTT. The rearrangement links TRBV3-1 (or the pseudogene TRBV3-2) to TRBJ1-1; maybe TRBD1 (6 bases). This CDR3 contains 13 residues. Germline values: CDR1 LGHDT, CDR2 YNNKEL (reference sequence). Trimming left V 4 bases short and J 1 base short, with 7 bases between.

This clone was seen only once. Other DNA sequences from this sample encode an identical CDR3 as well. The gene calls are TRBV18 and TRBJ2-1, with D possibly being TRBD1 (6 bases). The CDR3 totals 13 residues. Germline V CDR1 and CDR2: KGHSH, LQKENI. Trimming took off 1 base at V and 8 bases at J, with 9 bases between the two ends. The CDR3 reads CASSPLQGDEQFF. The CDR3 DNA is TGTGCCAGCTCACCACTACAGGGTGATGAGCAGTTCTTC.

The chain recombines TRBV19 with TRBJ1-2; 8 bases are shared with TRBD1. Unmatched junction bases numbered 5, after V lost 2 bases and J lost 3 bases. The CDR3 is made up of 15 amino acids. Germline CDR1 LNHDA, CDR2 SQIVND (reference sequence). The CDR3 loop is CASSITPQGDYGYTF. The CDR3, as DNA: TGTGCCAGTAGTATAACCCCACAGGGGGACTATGGCTACACCTTC.

The V and J genes are TRBV5-6 and TRBJ2-7, with 8 nucleotides matching TRBD1. With V trimmed by 4 bases and J by 2 bases, 5 bases remained unmatched. There are 14 residues in the CDR3. Per germline, CDR1 SGHDT and CDR2 YYEEEE. CDR3 DNA: TGTGCCAGCAGCGCCGGGACAGGACCCTACGAGCAGTACTTC. Translating gives CASSAGTGPYEQYF.

The chain employs TRBV6-2 or TRBV6-3 and TRBJ2-7, with 13 bases that match TRBD2. Per germline, CDR1 MNHEY and CDR2 SVGEGT. This CDR3 region has 17 residues. V lost 0 bases and J lost 6; bases outside the gene matches: 8. The CDR3 nucleotides are TGTGCCAGCAGTTACTCGCGGACTAGCGGGAGCCCTCGCGAGCAGTACGTC. As protein: CASSYSRTSGSPREQYV.